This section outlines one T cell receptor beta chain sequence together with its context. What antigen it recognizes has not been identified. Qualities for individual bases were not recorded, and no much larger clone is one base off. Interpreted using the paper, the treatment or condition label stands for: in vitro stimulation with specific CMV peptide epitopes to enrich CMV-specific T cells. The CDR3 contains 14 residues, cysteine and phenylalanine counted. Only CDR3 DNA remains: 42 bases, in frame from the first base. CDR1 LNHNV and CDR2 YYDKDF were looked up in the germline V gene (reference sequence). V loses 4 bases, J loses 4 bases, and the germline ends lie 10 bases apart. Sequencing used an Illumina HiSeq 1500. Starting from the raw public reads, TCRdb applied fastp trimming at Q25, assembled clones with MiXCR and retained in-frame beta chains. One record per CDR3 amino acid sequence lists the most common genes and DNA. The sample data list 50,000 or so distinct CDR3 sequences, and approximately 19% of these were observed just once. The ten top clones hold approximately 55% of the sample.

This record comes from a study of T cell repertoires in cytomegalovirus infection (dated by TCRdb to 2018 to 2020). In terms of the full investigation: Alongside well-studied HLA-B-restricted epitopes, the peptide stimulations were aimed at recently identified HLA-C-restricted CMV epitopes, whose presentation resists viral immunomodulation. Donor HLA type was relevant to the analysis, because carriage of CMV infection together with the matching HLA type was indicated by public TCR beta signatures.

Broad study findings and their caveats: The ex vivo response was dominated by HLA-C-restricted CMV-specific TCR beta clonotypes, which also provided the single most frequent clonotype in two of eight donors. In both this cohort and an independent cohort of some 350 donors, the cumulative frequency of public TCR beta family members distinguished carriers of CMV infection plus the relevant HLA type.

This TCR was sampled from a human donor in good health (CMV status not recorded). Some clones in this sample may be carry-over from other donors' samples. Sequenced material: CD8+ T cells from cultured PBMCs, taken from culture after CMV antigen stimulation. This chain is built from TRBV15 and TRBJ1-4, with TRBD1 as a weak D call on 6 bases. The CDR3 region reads CATSKGRGNEKLFF. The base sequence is TGTGCCACCAGCAAGGGCAGGGGTAATGAAAAACTGTTTTTT.